These T cell receptor beta chains were read from a single sample in a study of blood T cell repertoires in COVID-19. Sequencing used immunoSEQ multiplex PCR; TCRdb keeps in-frame clones, though not all of them. The repertoire consists of around 230,000 clones, with approximately 80% occurring once and the leading ten covering around 25%. The sample consisted of peripheral blood. The receptors here all came from a middle-aged man with acute or convalescent COVID-19. Both conserved end residues are part of each CDR3. D genes are given only for firm matches. Part of the rows lack a size; the others show once, few, many or a class for expanded clones.

>TRBJ2-1|TRBD2|TRBV29-1|NA
TGCAGCGTCCCCCGGCCTCCAGCGGGAGGGGAAAATGAGCAGTTCTTC
CSVPRPPAGGENEQFF
>TRBJ2-7|NA|TRBV6-2/TRBV6-3|NA
TGTGCCAGCAGTTATAGACAGGCTTCCTACGAGCAGTACTTC
CASSYRQASYEQYF
>TRBJ2-2|TRBD2|TRBV27|few
TGTGCCAGCAGTTTAATCGGGAGGGGAAACACCGGGGAGCTGTTTTTT
CASSLIGRGNTGELFF
>TRBJ2-2|TRBD2|TRBV4-3|NA
TGCGCCAGCAGCCAACGACTAGCGGGAGACCTCACCGGGGAGCTGTTTTTT
CASSQRLAGDLTGELFF
>TRBJ1-1|NA|TRBV6-2/TRBV6-3|NA
TGTGCCAGCAGCCTAGTCTCGACCGGGGGGGTTCCTGAAGCTTTCTTT
CASSLVSTGGVPEAFF
>TRBJ1-1|TRBD1|TRBV19|NA
TGTGCCAGTAGACCAACGGGACAGCCGAACACTGAAGCTTTCTTT
CASRPTGQPNTEAFF
>TRBJ1-1|NA|TRBV9|NA
TGTGCCAGCAGCGCTTCCCGGGCTGAAGCTTTCTTT
CASSASRAEAFF
>TRBJ2-4|TRBD1|TRBV2|few
TGTGCCAGCAGTGAAGCGTACGACAGGGGAGCCAAAAACATTCAGTACTTC
CASSEAYDRGAKNIQYF
>TRBJ1-4|TRBD1|TRBV7-9|NA
TGTGCCAGCAGCTTGACAGGGGGTTTTGAAAAACTGTTTTTT
CASSLTGGFEKLFF
>TRBJ1-5|TRBD1|TRBV6-5|NA
TGTGCCAGCAGTCTGGAACAGGGGTCGGGACAGCCCCAGCATTTT
CASSLEQGSGQPQHF
>TRBJ1-1|NA|TRBV3-1/TRBV3-2|NA
TGTGCCAGCAGCGGTTCGGGGGTCACTGAAGCTTTCTTT
CASSGSGVTEAFF
>TRBJ2-1|NA|TRBV19|once
TGTGCCAGTACGAATGTTGGGAGTTCCTGGGGTGAGCAGTTCTTC
CASTNVGSSWGEQFF
>TRBJ1-6|NA|TRBV7-9|NA
TGTGCCAGCAGCTTAGACTACAGGGAATCACCCCTCCACTTT
CASSLDYRESPLHF
>TRBJ2-7|NA|TRBV7-2|NA
TGTGCCAGCAGCTTAGGAGGAGGAAGGGCAGTCTACGAGCAGTACTTC
CASSLGGGRAVYEQYF
>TRBJ1-4|TRBD1|TRBV5-1|NA
TGCGCCAGCAGCTTGGACAGGGGCCAGGAAAAACTGTTTTTT
CASSLDRGQEKLFF
>TRBJ1-5|TRBD1|TRBV19|once
TGTGCCAGTAGTGGAACAGGGGGCGCGGGTCAGCCCCAGCATTTT
CASSGTGGAGQPQHF
>TRBJ1-3|NA|TRBV9|once
TGTGCCAGCAGTCCAGCCGGGACTCCAAGTAACACCATATATTTT
CASSPAGTPSNTIYF
>TRBJ1-1|TRBD1|TRBV5-1|NA
TGCGCCAGCAGCCCGGACAGGATTGCCACTGAAGCTTTCTTT
CASSPDRIATEAFF
>TRBJ1-5|NA|TRBV2|NA
TGTGCCAGCAGTGATCCAAATCAGCCCCAGCATTTT
CASSDPNQPQHF
>TRBJ2-2|TRBD1|TRBV7-3|NA
TGTGCCAGCAGCCTTCGACGGACAGGGTCGACCGGCGGGGAGCTGTTTTTT
CASSLRRTGSTGGELFF
>TRBJ1-5|TRBD1|TRBV30|NA
TGTGCCTGGAGCGGGACAGGGATTTACCAGCCCCAGCATTTT
CAWSGTGIYQPQHF
>TRBJ2-2|NA|TRBV4-2|NA
TGTGCCAGCAGCCAAACGACAGGATCGAACACCGGGGAGCTGTTTTTT
CASSQTTGSNTGELFF
>TRBJ2-3|TRBD1|TRBV6-5|NA
TGTGCCAGCTCCCGACAGGGAAGCACAGATACGCAGTATTTT
CASSRQGSTDTQYF
>TRBJ2-1|NA|TRBV9|medium-sized
TGTGCCAGCAGCGTAGCGGCGGGATTTGAGCAGTTCTTC
CASSVAAGFEQFF
>TRBJ1-3|NA|TRBV2|NA
TGTGCCAGCAGTGATTCTAGCGTCGGGGGCTCTGGAAACACCATATATTTT
CASSDSSVGGSGNTIYF
>TRBJ1-5|NA|TRBV3-1/TRBV3-2|few
TGTGCCAGCAGCCAACAGGGTTTAGGACAGCCCCAGCATTTT
CASSQQGLGQPQHF
>TRBJ2-1|NA|TRBV28|many
TGTGCCAGCAGCCGTATCGGACAGAAGGAGCCGTTCTTC
CASSRIGQKEPFF
>TRBJ2-1|TRBD2|TRBV7-9|NA
TGTGCCAGCAGTCTTAGCGGGCCCGGTCTCTCCTACAATGAGCAGTTCTTC
CASSLSGPGLSYNEQFF